The rows below give T cell receptor beta chains drawn from one sample of a study of control samples from healthy donors and cancer patients. TCRdb keeps only in-frame clones here, not all; method: immunoSEQ multiplex PCR. Among fewer than 300,000 clones listed, over 75% were seen once. Sequencing was performed on PBMCs. The receptors were gathered from a woman aged 60-75 years with lung cancer. Both conserved end residues are part of each CDR3. The order of the fields is J gene, D gene, V gene, clone size, CDR3 protein, CDR3 DNA. A D gene is named only where the DNA matches it firmly. Part of the rows lack a size; the others show once, few, many or a class for expanded clones.

j_gene: TRBJ2-1
d_gene: NA
v_gene: TRBV9
abundance: NA
CDR3aa: CASSATYNEQFF
CDR3nt: TGTGCCAGCAGCGCTACGTACAATGAGCAGTTCTTC

j_gene: TRBJ1-2
d_gene: TRBD1
v_gene: TRBV5-1
abundance: NA
CDR3aa: CASSPLTGGGLYGYTF
CDR3nt: TGCGCCAGCAGCCCCTTGACAGGGGGCGGCCTCTATGGCTACACCTTC

j_gene: TRBJ2-7
d_gene: TRBD1
v_gene: TRBV10-2
abundance: NA
CDR3aa: CASSGTGGSLGEQYF
CDR3nt: TGCGCCAGCAGTGGGACAGGGGGCAGCTTGGGGGAGCAGTACTTC

j_gene: TRBJ2-7
d_gene: NA
v_gene: TRBV6-5
abundance: NA
CDR3aa: CASSRTTNEQYF
CDR3nt: TGTGCCAGCAGCCGAACCACGAACGAGCAGTACTTC

j_gene: TRBJ2-3
d_gene: NA
v_gene: TRBV18
abundance: NA
CDR3aa: CASSSTVPSTDTQYF
CDR3nt: TGTGCCAGCTCATCGACGGTACCTAGCACAGATACGCAGTATTTT

j_gene: TRBJ1-1
d_gene: NA
v_gene: TRBV7-3
abundance: NA
CDR3aa: CASRGGGGTEAFF
CDR3nt: TGTGCCAGCAGAGGAGGGGGAGGCACTGAAGCTTTCTTT

j_gene: TRBJ2-1
d_gene: NA
v_gene: TRBV6-6
abundance: NA
CDR3aa: CASSYSNTRNEQFF
CDR3nt: TGTGCCAGCAGTTACTCGAATACACGCAATGAGCAGTTCTTC

j_gene: TRBJ2-3
d_gene: TRBD1
v_gene: TRBV5-1
abundance: NA
CDR3aa: CASSQFAGGANTDTQYF
CDR3nt: TGCGCCAGCTCCCAATTCGCAGGGGGCGCGAACACAGATACGCAGTATTTT

j_gene: TRBJ1-2
d_gene: NA
v_gene: TRBV2
abundance: NA
CDR3aa: CASTTGSFYGYTF
CDR3nt: TGTGCCAGCACCACCGGGTCCTTCTATGGCTACACCTTC

j_gene: TRBJ1-2
d_gene: NA
v_gene: TRBV5-6
abundance: NA
CDR3aa: CASSLGSFYGYTF
CDR3nt: TGTGCCAGCAGCTTGGGGTCGTTCTATGGCTACACCTTC

j_gene: TRBJ1-1
d_gene: NA
v_gene: TRBV28
abundance: NA
CDR3aa: CASSLQAPTEAFF
CDR3nt: TGTGCCAGCAGTTTGCAGGCGCCGACTGAAGCTTTCTTT

j_gene: TRBJ1-5
d_gene: NA
v_gene: TRBV4-1
abundance: NA
CDR3aa: CASSQEGSNQPQHF
CDR3nt: TGCGCCAGCAGCCAAGAGGGTAGCAATCAGCCCCAGCATTTT

j_gene: TRBJ2-1
d_gene: NA
v_gene: TRBV11-3
abundance: NA
CDR3aa: CASSLVGSAEQFF
CDR3nt: TGTGCCAGCAGCTTAGTAGGGAGTGCTGAGCAGTTCTTC

j_gene: TRBJ2-5
d_gene: NA
v_gene: TRBV6-6
abundance: NA
CDR3aa: CASSRRLPGDQETQYF
CDR3nt: TGTGCCAGCAGTCGACGACTCCCTGGGGACCAAGAGACCCAGTACTTC

j_gene: TRBJ2-1
d_gene: TRBD2
v_gene: TRBV11-2
abundance: NA
CDR3aa: CASSRTSATNEQFF
CDR3nt: TGTGCCAGCAGCCGGACTAGCGCAACTAATGAGCAGTTCTTC

j_gene: TRBJ2-7
d_gene: NA
v_gene: TRBV5-1
abundance: NA
CDR3aa: CASSLVAAYEQYF
CDR3nt: TGCGCCAGCAGCTTGGTGGCAGCCTACGAGCAGTACTTC

j_gene: TRBJ2-7
d_gene: NA
v_gene: TRBV9
abundance: NA
CDR3aa: CASSVAESYEQYF
CDR3nt: TGTGCCAGCAGCGTAGCCGAGTCCTACGAGCAGTACTTC

j_gene: TRBJ1-2
d_gene: NA
v_gene: TRBV24-1
abundance: NA
CDR3aa: CATSDGVLYTF
CDR3nt: TGTGCCACCAGTGATGGGGTTTTGTACACCTTC

j_gene: TRBJ1-6
d_gene: NA
v_gene: TRBV18
abundance: once
CDR3aa: CASSPPARGLFGNSPLHF
CDR3nt: TGTGCCAGCTCACCACCAGCCAGGGGTTTGTTTGGAAATTCACCCCTCCACTTT

j_gene: TRBJ2-5
d_gene: TRBD2
v_gene: TRBV5-1
abundance: few
CDR3aa: CASSLGATLADQETQYF
CDR3nt: TGCGCCAGCAGCTTGGGGGCGACTCTAGCGGACCAAGAGACCCAGTACTTC

j_gene: TRBJ2-1
d_gene: NA
v_gene: TRBV3-1/TRBV3-2
abundance: few
CDR3aa: CASSQDGRDAEQFF
CDR3nt: TGTGCCAGCAGCCAAGATGGCAGGGACGCTGAGCAGTTCTTC

j_gene: TRBJ2-3
d_gene: TRBD1
v_gene: TRBV5-1
abundance: NA
CDR3aa: CASSPDRGTDTQYF
CDR3nt: TGCGCCAGCAGCCCGGACAGGGGCACAGATACGCAGTATTTT

j_gene: TRBJ2-5
d_gene: TRBD2
v_gene: TRBV5-1
abundance: once
CDR3aa: CASSLREGTRETQYF
CDR3nt: TGCGCCAGCAGCTTGAGGGAGGGCACGAGAGAGACCCAGTACTTC

j_gene: TRBJ2-3
d_gene: NA
v_gene: TRBV10-2
abundance: few
CDR3aa: CASSEPVGLQTDTQYF
CDR3nt: TGCGCCAGCAGTGAACCTGTGGGGCTTCAGACAGATACGCAGTATTTT

j_gene: TRBJ1-6
d_gene: NA
v_gene: TRBV11-2
abundance: NA
CDR3aa: CASSLIGGNNSPLHF
CDR3nt: TGTGCCAGCAGCTTAATCGGGGGAAATAATTCACCCCTCCACTTT

j_gene: TRBJ1-2
d_gene: NA
v_gene: TRBV2
abundance: few
CDR3aa: CASQAGTGNYGYTF
CDR3nt: TGTGCCAGCCAAGCAGGAACGGGAAACTATGGCTACACCTTC